This T cell receptor beta chain was documented in a study of vaccination and CD4 T cells after COVID-19. Points from the study as a whole: Vaccine-specific clones numbering 304 of 307 showed spike mono-reactivity in convalescent patients.

CDR3 size: 16 residues. Using its own MiXCR run on the PCR reads, TCRdb lists one record per CDR3 protein. The sample includes some 21,000 distinct CDR3 sequences, around 50% of them seen just once. About this clonotype: Antigen specificity is unknown.

The chain links TRBV21-1 to TRBJ2-2; TRBD2 was called by the table and not checked on the DNA. TRBV21-1 is shown as a pseudogene. The clonotype was recovered from a human donor who had recovered from COVID-19. The sequences come from CD4+ T cells from blood, collected before SARS-CoV-2 vaccination. CDR3 sequence reads: CAIPGLAGRHTGELFF. The CDR3 DNA reads TGTGCCATTCCGGGACTAGCGGGACGTCACACCGGGGAGCTGTTTTTT.